The 18 T cell receptor beta chains below come from one sample, sequenced in a study of T cells in Graves' hyperthyroidism and ophthalmopathy. Authors of the study amplified TCR beta CDR3 regions from RNA transcripts. HTBI primers drove first-round RT-PCR of the TCR CDR3. In TCRdb, the multiplex PCR reads were re-called with MiXCR into one record per CDR3 protein. The sample lists 660,000 or so distinct CDR3 sequences, just under 45% seen once, with about 7% in the top ten. The sequenced sample was peripheral blood or thyroid tissue (not recorded which). These receptors all stem from an adult man with Graves' disease, either hyperthyroidism or ophthalmopathy (not recorded which).

This clonotype was seen at least ten times. This chain connects TRBV7-2 to TRBJ2-5; 8 bases line up with TRBD2. The CDR3 is 13 residues long. Unmatched junction bases numbered 4, after V lost 5 bases and J lost 5 bases. Germline V CDR1 and CDR2: SGHTA, FQGNSA. The CDR3 coding sequence is TGTGCCAGCAGCGGGGGCGGGGGGGAGACCCAGTACTTC. Translating gives CASSGGGGETQYF.

In its sample, this clonotype was seen many times. The CDR3 bases are TGTGCCAGTAGCCCTGAGTGGGACTATGGCTACACCTTC. This encodes CASSPEWDYGYTF. The rearrangement uses TRBV19 and TRBJ1-2; D is ambiguous. V lost 6 bases and J lost 3, with 11 bases in between. Germline-derived CDR1 and CDR2 are LNHDA and SQIVND (reference sequence). CDR3 length: 13 residues. Supplemented by reference TRBV19 and TRBJ1-2, the full variable domain reads DGGITQSPKYLFRKEGQNVTLSCEQNLNHDAMYWYRQDPGQGLRLIYYSQIVNDFQKGDIAEGYSVSREKKESFPLTVTSAQKNPTAFYLCASSPEWDYGYTFGSGTRLTVV.

This clonotype was seen once. V usage is TRBV20-1 and J usage is TRBJ2-7, with D possibly matching TRBD1 (5 bases). The germline V gene has CDR1 DFQATT and CDR2 SNEGSKA (reference sequence). This CDR3 has 14 residues. The CDR3 nucleotides read TGCAGCCCATTCGACAGCCTAGTAACCTACGAGCAGTACTTC. Protein sequence: CSPFDSLVTYEQYF.

The V gene is TRBV6-6, the J gene TRBJ2-2, with a possible D match to TRBD2 (6 bases). Germline loops: CDR1 MNHNY, CDR2 SVGAGI (reference sequence). The CDR3 runs 14 residues. V was cut by 5 bases and J by 3 bases, with 10 bases left in between. CDR3 coding DNA: TGTGCCAGCAGTATTTTAGCGGACACCGGGGAGCTGTTTTTT. It is translated as CASSILADTGELFF.

The rearrangement uses TRBV15 and TRBJ1-2; maybe TRBD1 (5 bases). From germline, CDR1 is LNHNV and CDR2 YYDKDF (reference sequence). The CDR3 has 12 residues. The V end was cut by 6 bases, the J end by 7 bases, with 12 bases between. The CDR3 sequence: CATSPRGSGYTF. For the CDR3, the DNA is TGTGCCACCAGTCCCCGGGGCAGTGGCTACACCTTC.

V usage is TRBV2 and J usage is TRBJ1-6, with a possible D match to TRBD1 (5 bases). Trimming removed 2 bases at V and 7 bases at J, with 12 bases between. Germline V gene data show CDR1 as SNHLY and CDR2 as FYNNEI. This CDR3 region has 15 residues. The CDR3 loop is CASSETGGPNSPLHF. The CDR3 nucleotides are TGTGCCAGCAGTGAAACGGGGGGACCCAATTCACCCCTCCACTTT.

The chain carries TRBV6-5 and TRBJ2-5; 8 bases line up with TRBD2. Germline CDR1 MNHEY, CDR2 SVGAGI. This CDR3 has 13 residues. V shed 4 bases and J 7 bases; nucleotides not matched to a gene: 5. In DNA form, the CDR3 reads TGTGCCAGCAGTTCCCTCGGGGGGGGGACCCAGTACTTC. Translating gives CASSSLGGGTQYF.

This clonotype was observed a few times. The chain employs TRBV12-3 or TRBV12-4 and TRBJ1-6; a weak D match, TRBD1 (6 bases). Trimming removed 6 bases from V and 6 bases from J, with 15 bases in between. The CDR3 runs to 15 residues. DNA for the CDR3: TGTGCCAGCAGCCACCGACGGGGGGCTAATTCACCCCTCCACTTT. Translation: CASSHRRGANSPLHF.

This clonotype has ten or more counts. The gene calls are TRBV24-1 and TRBJ2-7; 8 bases fit TRBD2. The CDR3 sequence is 14 residues long. V was pared by 4 bases and J by 7 bases, with 8 bases of the junction left unmatched. Germline CDR1 KGHDR, CDR2 SFDVKD. CDR3 sequence reads: CATSDPSGRGEQYF. CDR3 nucleotides: TGTGCCACCAGTGACCCAAGCGGGAGAGGGGAGCAGTACTTC.

Comments on this clonotype: This may be a read error, as it is one base from a much larger clone. The chain recombines TRBV2 with TRBJ1-2; D is unresolved. CDR1 and CDR2 from the germline V gene are SNHLY and FYNNEI. Trimming cost V 3 bases and J 1 base, with 15 bases left between them. There are 16 residues in the CDR3. The CDR3 sequence: CASSESIEWGNYGYTF. The DNA for the CDR3 is TGTGCCAGCAGTGAGAGTATTGAGTGGGGTAACTATGGCTACACCTTC.

This clonotype turned up a few times. The chain joins TRBV12-3 or TRBV12-4 to TRBJ2-7; no clear D gene. The V gene lost 1 base and the J gene lost 0 bases, with 7 bases spanning the gap. The CDR3 totals 14 residues. The DNA for the CDR3 is TGTGCCAGCAGTTTAGGTCTCAACTCCTACGAGCAGTACTTC. Protein: CASSLGLNSYEQYF.

This clonotype was counted a few times. The chain links TRBV14 to TRBJ2-7; D not certain. Trimming stripped 8 bases from V and 2 bases from J, with 13 bases between. Per germline, CDR1 SGHDN and CDR2 FVKESK. This CDR3 spans 13 amino acids. The CDR3 region is CASASRLAYEQYF. The CDR3 DNA is TGTGCCAGCGCCTCCCGCCTAGCCTACGAGCAGTACTTC.

This clonotype came up a few times. CDR3 coding DNA: TGTGCCAGCAGCTCCCCGGGACAGGGCCGCTCTGGGGCCAACGTCCTGACTTTC. Its translation is CASSSPGQGRSGANVLTF. The J gene is TRBJ2-6, the V gene TRBV7-2; 9 nucleotides agree with TRBD1. Trimming took 4 bases from V and 0 from J; bases not matched to a gene: 7. CDR3 length: 18 amino acids. Germline V gene sequence: CDR1 SGHTA, CDR2 FQGNSA. The entire variable domain, with the rest obtained from reference TRBV7-2 and TRBJ2-6, is as follows: GAGVSQSPSNKVTEKGKDVELRCDPISGHTALYWYRQSLGQGLEFLIYFQGNSAPDKSGLPSDRFSAERTGGSVSTLTIQRTQQEDSAVYLCASSSPGQGRSGANVLTFGAGSRLTVL.

Worth noting for this clonotype: This may stem from a read error, because a much larger clone lies one nucleotide away. The chain links TRBV20-1 to TRBJ2-5; possibly TRBD1 or TRBD2 for D (6 bases each). The CDR3 loop spans 13 amino acids. Between the trimmed V and J ends, which lost 5 bases and 5 bases, there was a span of 15 bases. Looked up from germline, CDR1 is DFQATT and CDR2 is SNEGSKA (reference sequence). CDR3 DNA: TGCAGTGCTGGACGGGGGCGGGCGGAGACCCAGTACTTC. It codes for CSAGRGRAETQYF.

This chain links TRBV12-3 or TRBV12-4 with TRBJ2-7; no clear D. Trimming removed 4 bases at V and 6 bases at J, with 13 bases between. The CDR3 length is 13 residues. The CDR3 DNA follows: TGTGCCAGCAGTTACGCCGGCCCTACCGAGCAGTACTTC. Its translation is CASSYAGPTEQYF.

The V gene is TRBV9, the J gene TRBJ1-5; D uncertain. V shed 4 bases and J shed 4 bases, with 15 bases lying between them. This CDR3 spans 15 amino acids. Germline CDR1 and CDR2: SGDLS and YYNGEE. The CDR3 loop reads CASSRTIGPNQPQHF. The CDR3 DNA reads TGTGCCAGCAGCCGGACGATCGGTCCAAATCAGCCCCAGCATTTT.

Worth noting for this clonotype: This may stem from a read error, because a much larger clone lies one nucleotide away. This chain links TRBV7-9 with TRBJ1-5, with D unclear. Germline CDR1 is SEHNR and CDR2 is FQNEAQ (reference sequence). V was cut by 0 bases and J by 3 bases, with 6 bases left in between. This CDR3 region has 14 residues. The CDR3 protein is CASSLAGYNQPQHF. The CDR3 DNA sequence: TGTGCCAGCAGCTTAGCAGGGTACAATCAGCCCCAGCATTTT.

The chain links TRBV5-1 to TRBJ1-2, with a tentative D call TRBD1 (5 bases). The germline gives CDR1 SGHRS, CDR2 YFSETQ. The V and J ends lost 0 bases and 5 bases respectively, with 11 bases between them. The CDR3 length is 14 residues. The CDR3, as DNA: TGCGCCAGCAGCTTGGCCAGGGAATGGTATGGCTACACCTTC. It yields the protein CASSLAREWYGYTF.